The following is a TCR beta chain sequence with its context. What it binds is unknown. The sample belongs to a study of cytomegalovirus exposure and HLA in healthy donors. Study observations and caveats: Cytomegalovirus association was assigned to approximately 160 TCR beta chains.

Trimming removed 4 bases at V and 6 bases at J, with 11 bases between. CDR3 length: 14 residues. Germline V lookup: CDR1 SGHRS, CDR2 YFSETQ. Only in-frame clones appear in the TCRdb table, and some are missing; sequencing was by immunoSEQ multiplex PCR. Of a few hundred thousand clones in the sample, roughly 88% are singletons; the top ten hold approximately 0.96%. Sequences were obtained from PBMCs. This chain uses TRBV5-1 with TRBJ1-6, with D uncertain. The TCR comes from a man aged 30 to 39 in good health and CMV-seronegative. In DNA, the CDR3 is TGCGCCAGCAGCCCGGGGTCCCCTAATTCACCCCTCCACTTT. Its protein is CASSPGSPNSPLHF.